Sequencing of this T cell receptor beta chain was carried out in a study of blood T cell repertoires in COVID-19. Overall study context: Sites in the United States, Italy and Spain provided acute and convalescent COVID-19 samples.

Assay used: immunoSEQ multiplex PCR; TCRdb lists only in-frame clones, some missing. This table has 95,000 to 150,000 clones, approximately 80% appearing once. The CDR3 loop spans 11 amino acids. Trimming removed 1 base at V and 11 bases at J, with 5 bases between. Germline V gives CDR1 MNHNS, CDR2 SASEGT. This receptor was obtained from a woman in her 70s with acute or convalescent COVID-19. This rearrangement joins TRBV6-1 to TRBJ1-4; D not resolved. Sequenced: peripheral blood. This CDR3 is CASSEGVKLFF. Written as DNA, the CDR3 is TGTGCCAGCAGTGAAGGAGTGAAACTGTTTTTT.